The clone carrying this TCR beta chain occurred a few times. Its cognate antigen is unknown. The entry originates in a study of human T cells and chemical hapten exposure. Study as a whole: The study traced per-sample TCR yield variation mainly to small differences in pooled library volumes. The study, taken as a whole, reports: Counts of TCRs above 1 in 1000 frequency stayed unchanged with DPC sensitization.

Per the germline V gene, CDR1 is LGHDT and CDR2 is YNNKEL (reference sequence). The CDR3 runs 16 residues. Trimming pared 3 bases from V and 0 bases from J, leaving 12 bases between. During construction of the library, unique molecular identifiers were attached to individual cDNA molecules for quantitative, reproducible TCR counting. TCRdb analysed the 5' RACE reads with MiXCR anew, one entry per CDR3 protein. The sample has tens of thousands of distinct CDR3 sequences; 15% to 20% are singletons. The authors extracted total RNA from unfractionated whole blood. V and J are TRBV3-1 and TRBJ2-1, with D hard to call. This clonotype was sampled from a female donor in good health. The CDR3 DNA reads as TGTGCCAGCAGCCACGGGTTAAAGTCCTCCTACAATGAGCAGTTCTTC. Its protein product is CASSHGLKSSYNEQFF.